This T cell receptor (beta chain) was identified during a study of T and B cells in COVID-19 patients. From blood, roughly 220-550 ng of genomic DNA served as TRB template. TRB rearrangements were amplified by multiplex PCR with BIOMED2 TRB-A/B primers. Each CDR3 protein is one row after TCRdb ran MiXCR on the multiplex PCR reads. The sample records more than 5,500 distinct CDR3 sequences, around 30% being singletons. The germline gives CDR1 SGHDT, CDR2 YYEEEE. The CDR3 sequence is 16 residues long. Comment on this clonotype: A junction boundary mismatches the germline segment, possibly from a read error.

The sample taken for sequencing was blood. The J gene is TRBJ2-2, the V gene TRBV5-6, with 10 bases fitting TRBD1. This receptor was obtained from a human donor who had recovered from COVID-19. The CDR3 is CASSWPGTGETGELFF. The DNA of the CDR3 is TGCGCCAGCAGCTGGCCGGGGACAGGGGAAACCGGGGAGCTGTTTTTT.